A selection of T cell receptor beta chains follows, all from one sample in a study of T cell responses to AZD1222 COVID-19 vaccine. Assay used: immunoSEQ multiplex PCR; TCRdb lists only in-frame clones, some missing. The table has approximately 100,000 clones, more than 70% seen once. The specimen was peripheral blood, collected on day 0 of AZD1222 vaccination. The receptors here all came from an adult in good health. The CDR3 runs from the conserved cysteine through the conserved F or W. A D gene is named only where the DNA matches it firmly.

D: TRBD1
J: TRBJ1-1
V: TRBV30
DNA: TGTGCCTGGTTGTTTCGACCCGGGACAGTGAACACTGAAGCTTTCTTT
CDR3: CAWLFRPGTVNTEAFF

D: TRBD1
J: TRBJ1-2
V: TRBV29-1
DNA: TGCAGCGCTGGACAGGAGTGGGGCTACACCTTC
CDR3: CSAGQEWGYTF

D: NA
J: TRBJ1-2
V: TRBV5-4
DNA: TGTGCCAGCAGCGCCGACGGGGTATATGGCTACACCTTC
CDR3: CASSADGVYGYTF

D: NA
J: TRBJ1-3
V: TRBV10-3
DNA: TGTGCCATCAGGGCCCAGAATGGAAACACCATATATTTT
CDR3: CAIRAQNGNTIYF

D: TRBD1
J: TRBJ1-2
V: TRBV10-3
DNA: TGTGCCATCAGCAGAGCCATGACAGGGCACTATGGCTACACCTTC
CDR3: CAISRAMTGHYGYTF

D: NA
J: TRBJ2-3
V: TRBV28
DNA: TGTGCCAGCAGTCCCCCAACCCGTATGGCCCCAGATACGCAGTATTTT
CDR3: CASSPPTRMAPDTQYF

D: NA
J: TRBJ2-3
V: TRBV6-5
DNA: TGTGCCAGCAGACCTACAGCAGATACGCAGTATTTT
CDR3: CASRPTADTQYF

D: NA
J: TRBJ1-2
V: TRBV28
DNA: TGTGCCAGCAGACGGTCCCCTGGCCAGGGATTAAACTATGGCTACACCTTC
CDR3: CASRRSPGQGLNYGYTF

D: NA
J: TRBJ2-2
V: TRBV20-1
DNA: TGCAGTGCTAGTGGAAGGCACACCGGGGAGCTGTTTTTT
CDR3: CSASGRHTGELFF

D: NA
J: TRBJ1-5
V: TRBV12-3/TRBV12-4
DNA: TGTGCCAGCAGCCCCGGGGGGTATCAGCCCCAGCATTTT
CDR3: CASSPGGYQPQHF